This is a list of T cell receptor beta chains from one sample in a study of immune evolution from preneoplasia to lung adenocarcinoma. Data came from immunoSEQ multiplex PCR; TCRdb stores just in-frame clones and leaves some out. The sample holds approximately 5,000 clones, roughly 88% seen once. The sequencing sample was made of FFPE invasive lung adenocarcinoma tissue. Every receptor here comes from a person aged 45-60 years with lung adenocarcinoma. The CDR3 runs from the conserved cysteine through the conserved F or W. The D gene is left open where the match is weak. Where a row states a size, it is once, few, many or the class of an expanded clone; other rows omit it.

abundance: .; v_gene: TRBV21-1; j_gene: TRBJ2-7; d_gene: .; CDR3aa: CASLTGILSYEQYF; CDR3nt: TGTGCCAGCCTGACAGGGATCCTCTCCTACGAGCAGTACTTC
abundance: .; v_gene: TRBV30; j_gene: TRBJ2-3; d_gene: .; CDR3aa: CAWSESRGGTDTQYF; CDR3nt: TGTGCCTGGAGCGAATCAAGGGGGGGCACAGATACGCAGTATTTT
abundance: .; v_gene: TRBV5-6; j_gene: TRBJ2-3; d_gene: .; CDR3aa: CASSLGDTQYF; CDR3nt: TGTGCCAGCAGCTTGGGGGATACGCAGTATTTT
abundance: once; v_gene: TRBV28; j_gene: TRBJ1-1; d_gene: .; CDR3aa: CASLWPGATEAFF; CDR3nt: TGTGCCAGCTTATGGCCGGGGGCCACTGAAGCTTTCTTT
abundance: once; v_gene: TRBV29-1; j_gene: TRBJ2-1; d_gene: TRBD2; CDR3aa: CSVFSSGAYNEQFF; CDR3nt: TGCAGCGTTTTTTCTAGCGGAGCCTACAATGAGCAGTTCTTC
abundance: .; v_gene: TRBV11-2; j_gene: TRBJ2-2; d_gene: TRBD2; CDR3aa: CASSLPGLAGYANTGELFF; CDR3nt: TGTGCCAGCAGTTTACCGGGACTAGCGGGGTACGCGAACACCGGGGAGCTGTTTTTT
abundance: .; v_gene: TRBV30; j_gene: TRBJ2-7; d_gene: .; CDR3aa: CAWSGVDDYEQYF; CDR3nt: TGTGCCTGGAGTGGGGTAGATGACTACGAGCAGTACTTC
abundance: once; v_gene: TRBV2; j_gene: TRBJ1-5; d_gene: .; CDR3aa: CASSRTEGNQPQHF; CDR3nt: TGTGCCAGCAGTAGGACAGAAGGAAATCAGCCCCAGCATTTT
abundance: .; v_gene: TRBV29-1; j_gene: TRBJ2-7; d_gene: .; CDR3aa: CSVVSGGNSYEQYF; CDR3nt: TGCAGCGTTGTGTCCGGGGGAAACTCCTACGAGCAGTACTTC
abundance: .; v_gene: TRBV5-1; j_gene: TRBJ2-3; d_gene: TRBD2; CDR3aa: CASSLVPGLADTDTQYF; CDR3nt: TGCGCCAGCAGCCTAGTACCCGGACTAGCAGACACAGATACGCAGTATTTT
abundance: .; v_gene: TRBV6-5; j_gene: TRBJ2-5; d_gene: TRBD1; CDR3aa: CASSRTGRGETQYF; CDR3nt: TGTGCCAGCAGCCGGACAGGGAGAGGTGAGACCCAGTACTTC
abundance: .; v_gene: TRBV6-6; j_gene: TRBJ1-5; d_gene: .; CDR3aa: CASRVEAPNQPQHF; CDR3nt: TGTGCCAGCAGAGTTGAGGCACCCAATCAGCCCCAGCATTTT
abundance: .; v_gene: TRBV30; j_gene: TRBJ2-1; d_gene: TRBD2; CDR3aa: CAQKPRGRINEQFF; CDR3nt: TGTGCCCAAAAACCCCGCGGGAGGATCAATGAGCAGTTCTTC
abundance: few; v_gene: TRBV25-1; j_gene: TRBJ2-7; d_gene: TRBD1; CDR3aa: CASSGSPGQTAYEQYF; CDR3nt: TGTGCCAGCAGTGGTTCTCCGGGACAGACAGCCTACGAGCAGTACTTC
abundance: once; v_gene: TRBV10-3; j_gene: TRBJ2-3; d_gene: .; CDR3aa: CAISAGASTDTQYF; CDR3nt: TGTGCCATCAGTGCGGGAGCTAGCACAGATACGCAGTATTTT
abundance: .; v_gene: TRBV4-1; j_gene: TRBJ1-4; d_gene: .; CDR3aa: CASSQERSQGSRREKLFF; CDR3nt: TGCGCCAGCAGCCAAGAGCGGAGTCAGGGAAGTCGACGAGAAAAACTGTTTTTT
abundance: .; v_gene: TRBV4-2; j_gene: TRBJ2-7; d_gene: TRBD2; CDR3aa: CASSQDSGSSYEQYF; CDR3nt: TGTGCCAGCAGCCAAGATAGCGGGAGCTCCTACGAGCAGTACTTC
abundance: .; v_gene: TRBV30; j_gene: TRBJ1-1; d_gene: .; CDR3aa: CAWRWADTEAFF; CDR3nt: TGTGCCTGGAGGTGGGCGGACACTGAAGCTTTCTTT
abundance: .; v_gene: TRBV6-1; j_gene: TRBJ1-2; d_gene: .; CDR3aa: CASSEGVVRGGYTF; CDR3nt: TGTGCCAGCAGTGAAGGAGTGGTTAGAGGGGGCTACACCTTC
abundance: .; v_gene: TRBV7-9; j_gene: TRBJ2-5; d_gene: TRBD2; CDR3aa: CASSSLGTSGTETQYF; CDR3nt: TGTGCCAGCAGCTCACTCGGGACTAGCGGGACAGAGACCCAGTACTTC
abundance: .; v_gene: TRBV6-4; j_gene: TRBJ2-7; d_gene: TRBD1; CDR3aa: CATIDRDRSEQYF; CDR3nt: TGTGCCACCATAGACAGGGACCGATCCGAGCAGTACTTC
abundance: .; v_gene: TRBV6-6; j_gene: TRBJ2-3; d_gene: .; CDR3aa: CASSYGRDTQYF; CDR3nt: TGTGCCAGCAGTTACGGGCGGGATACGCAGTATTTT
abundance: .; v_gene: TRBV14; j_gene: TRBJ2-1; d_gene: .; CDR3aa: CASSDLYNEQFF; CDR3nt: TGTGCCAGCAGCGATCTATACAATGAGCAGTTCTTC
abundance: .; v_gene: TRBV4-3; j_gene: TRBJ2-3; d_gene: TRBD2; CDR3aa: CASSQDLTSGLQYF; CDR3nt: TGCGCCAGCAGCCAAGACTTGACTAGCGGTCTACAGTATTTT
abundance: few; v_gene: TRBV11-3; j_gene: TRBJ2-5; d_gene: .; CDR3aa: CASSPGTQETQYF; CDR3nt: TGTGCCAGCAGCCCGGGGACTCAAGAGACCCAGTACTTC
abundance: once; v_gene: TRBV29-1; j_gene: TRBJ2-1; d_gene: TRBD1; CDR3aa: CSVGTGDYNEQFF; CDR3nt: TGCAGCGTTGGGACAGGGGACTACAATGAGCAGTTCTTC
abundance: .; v_gene: TRBV27; j_gene: TRBJ2-7; d_gene: .; CDR3aa: CASRRAYEQYF; CDR3nt: TGTGCCAGCAGAAGAGCCTACGAGCAGTACTTC
abundance: .; v_gene: TRBV2; j_gene: TRBJ1-5; d_gene: .; CDR3aa: CASGVAGYQPQHF; CDR3nt: TGTGCCAGCGGGGTAGCTGGTTATCAGCCCCAGCATTTT
abundance: .; v_gene: TRBV30; j_gene: TRBJ1-4; d_gene: .; CDR3aa: CAWRVEEKLFF; CDR3nt: TGTGCCTGGAGAGTGGAGGAAAAACTGTTTTTT
abundance: .; v_gene: TRBV21-1; j_gene: TRBJ1-5; d_gene: .; CDR3aa: CASSKGRFDRLNQPQHF; CDR3nt: TGTGCCAGCAGCAAAGGAAGGTTCGACAGGCTCAATCAGCCCCAGCATTTT
abundance: .; v_gene: TRBV30; j_gene: TRBJ2-1; d_gene: TRBD2; CDR3aa: CAWRGPLAGRIEQFF; CDR3nt: TGTGCCTGGAGGGGCCCATTAGCGGGAAGGATTGAGCAGTTCTTC
abundance: .; v_gene: TRBV7-9; j_gene: TRBJ2-3; d_gene: .; CDR3aa: CASSARLDTQYF; CDR3nt: TGTGCCAGCAGCGCCCGACTGGATACGCAGTATTTT
abundance: .; v_gene: TRBV28; j_gene: TRBJ1-4; d_gene: .; CDR3aa: CASSAGTGLEKLFF; CDR3nt: TGTGCCAGCAGCGCCGGGACGGGCCTCGAAAAACTGTTTTTT
abundance: .; v_gene: TRBV7-6; j_gene: TRBJ2-5; d_gene: TRBD1; CDR3aa: CASSANRGQETQYF; CDR3nt: TGTGCCAGCAGCGCGAACAGGGGGCAAGAGACCCAGTACTTC
abundance: .; v_gene: TRBV7-9; j_gene: TRBJ1-1; d_gene: .; CDR3aa: CASSRAGDTEAFF; CDR3nt: TGTGCCAGCAGCCGCGCAGGGGACACTGAAGCTTTCTTT
abundance: .; v_gene: TRBV19; j_gene: TRBJ2-2; d_gene: .; CDR3aa: CASSMNTGELFF; CDR3nt: TGTGCCAGTAGTATGAACACCGGGGAGCTGTTTTTT
abundance: .; v_gene: TRBV7-9; j_gene: TRBJ2-2; d_gene: TRBD2; CDR3aa: CASSLSSGFFTGELFF; CDR3nt: TGTGCCAGCAGCTTATCTAGCGGGTTCTTCACCGGGGAGCTGTTTTTT
abundance: once; v_gene: TRBV18; j_gene: TRBJ2-1; d_gene: TRBD1; CDR3aa: CASSPGQGAASEQFF; CDR3nt: TGTGCCAGCTCGCCAGGACAGGGGGCAGCGAGTGAGCAGTTCTTC
abundance: .; v_gene: TRBV7-7; j_gene: TRBJ2-1; d_gene: .; CDR3aa: CASSLGYSSYEQFF; CDR3nt: TGTGCTAGCAGCTTAGGATACTCTAGCTACGAGCAGTTCTTC
abundance: .; v_gene: TRBV28; j_gene: TRBJ2-7; d_gene: TRBD2; CDR3aa: CASSSRLAGAYEQYF; CDR3nt: TGTGCCAGCAGTTCGAGACTAGCGGGGGCCTACGAGCAGTACTTC
abundance: few; v_gene: TRBV5-1; j_gene: TRBJ2-2; d_gene: .; CDR3aa: CASSASSDRELFF; CDR3nt: TGCGCCAGCAGCGCGTCTAGCGACCGGGAGCTGTTTTTT
abundance: .; v_gene: TRBV7-9; j_gene: TRBJ2-1; d_gene: .; CDR3aa: CASSPPGRMDEQFF; CDR3nt: TGTGCCAGCAGCCCTCCTGGACGGATGGATGAGCAGTTCTTC
abundance: .; v_gene: TRBV29-1; j_gene: TRBJ2-7; d_gene: TRBD1; CDR3aa: CSVVNRGAGDEQYF; CDR3nt: TGCAGCGTGGTAAACAGGGGCGCAGGCGACGAGCAGTACTTC
abundance: .; v_gene: TRBV27; j_gene: TRBJ1-4; d_gene: .; CDR3aa: CASSLQHKEKLFF; CDR3nt: TGTGCCAGCAGTTTACAGCATAAGGAAAAACTGTTTTTT
abundance: .; v_gene: TRBV27; j_gene: TRBJ1-2; d_gene: .; CDR3aa: CASSLSGVGYTF; CDR3nt: TGTGCCAGCAGTTTATCAGGGGTGGGCTACACCTTC